Reported below is one T cell receptor beta chain. How the authors handled the data: Cell counts per sample came from amplifying reference gene primers. Sequencing was performed with immunoSEQ multiplex PCR; in TCRdb, only in-frame clones are kept and a portion is missing. The V and J calls and the clone size are those of that table, but D and trimming were determined from the DNA. The repertoire includes 35,000 to 45,000 clones, approximately 86% of them detected once, and 59% sits in the top ten. The data are from a study of blood T cell repertoires in COVID-19. Study-level information: Donors in the United States, Italy and Spain gave samples during acute or convalescent COVID-19. From T cells, B-cell-depleted T cells, or PBMCs came the material, which was cDNA or gDNA.

CDR3 length equals 15 residues. Germline-derived CDR1 and CDR2 are SQVTM and ANQGSEA. After removal of 0 bases from V and 2 bases from J, the junction contained 4 bases not matched to a gene. V usage is TRBV29-1 and J usage is TRBJ2-7; 10 nucleotides align to TRBD1. The sequencing sample was made of peripheral blood. The receptor comes from a man aged 65 to 79 with acute or convalescent COVID-19. The CDR3 region is CSVEERDRGTYEQYF. Written as DNA, the CDR3 is TGCAGCGTTGAAGAGAGGGACAGGGGCACCTACGAGCAGTACTTC.